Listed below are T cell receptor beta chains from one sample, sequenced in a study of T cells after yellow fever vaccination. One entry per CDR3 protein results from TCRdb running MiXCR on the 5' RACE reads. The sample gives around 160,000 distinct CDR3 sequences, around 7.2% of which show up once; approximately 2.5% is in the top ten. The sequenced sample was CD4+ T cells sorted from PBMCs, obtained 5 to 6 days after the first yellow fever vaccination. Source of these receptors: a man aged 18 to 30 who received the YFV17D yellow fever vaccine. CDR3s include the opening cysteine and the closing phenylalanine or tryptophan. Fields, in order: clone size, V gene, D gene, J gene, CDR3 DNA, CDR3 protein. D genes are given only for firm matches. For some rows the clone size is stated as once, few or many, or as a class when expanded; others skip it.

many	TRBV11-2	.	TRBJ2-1	TGTGCCAGCAGCTTTCTAACGGGGGAATACAATGAGCAGTTCTTC	CASSFLTGEYNEQFF
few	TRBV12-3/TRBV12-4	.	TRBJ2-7	TGTGCCAGCGGTTTAACAACTGGGGAGCAGTACTTC	CASGLTTGEQYF
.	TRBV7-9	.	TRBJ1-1	TGTGCCAGCAGCCGAGGGTGGGCGAACACTGAAGCTTTCTTT	CASSRGWANTEAFF
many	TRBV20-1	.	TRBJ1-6	TGCAGTGCTACGACTGACTATTCACCCCTCCACTTT	CSATTDYSPLHF
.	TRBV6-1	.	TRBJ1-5	TGTGCCAGTTCAGGGATAAATCAGCCCCAGCATTTT	CASSGINQPQHF
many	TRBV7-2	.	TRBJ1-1	TGTGCCAGCAGCTTCGGCCAGGGAGGGGAAGCTTTCTTT	CASSFGQGGEAFF
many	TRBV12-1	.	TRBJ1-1	TGTGCCAGCAGCCCTCGTATAAACCGGATTTACACTGAAGCTTTCTTT	CASSPRINRIYTEAFF
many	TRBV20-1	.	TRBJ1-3	TGCAGTGCTGCCAGTGGGGCGAACTCTGGAAACACCATATATTTT	CSAASGANSGNTIYF
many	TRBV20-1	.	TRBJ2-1	TGCAGTGCTAGAGTGGCGGGAAGCTACAATGAGCAGTTCTTC	CSARVAGSYNEQFF
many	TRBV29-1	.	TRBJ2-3	TGCAGCGTTGACAGGGAGGGCACAGATACGCAGTATTTT	CSVDREGTDTQYF
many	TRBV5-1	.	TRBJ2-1	TGCGCCAGCAGCTTGGATGCGGCGAGCTCCTACAATGAGCAGTTCTTC	CASSLDAASSYNEQFF
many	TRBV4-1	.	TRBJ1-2	TGCGCCAGCAGCCAACCTGGAAGGGCCAGGGATAACTATGGCTACACCTTC	CASSQPGRARDNYGYTF
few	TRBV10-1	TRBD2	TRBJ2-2	TGCGCCAGCAGTCCCCCCGGGAGGGAGAACACCGGGGAGCTGTTTTTT	CASSPPGRENTGELFF
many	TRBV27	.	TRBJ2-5	TGTGCCAGCAGTTTCGAGGGGCGCGGAGAGACCCAGTACTTC	CASSFEGRGETQYF
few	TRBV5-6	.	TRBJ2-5	TGTGCCAGCAGCTTGATAGCGGAGACCCAGTACTTC	CASSLIAETQYF
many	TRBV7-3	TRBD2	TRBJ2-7	TGTGCCAGCAGCCCCCGGGGGGGCCAATACGAGCAGTACTTC	CASSPRGGQYEQYF
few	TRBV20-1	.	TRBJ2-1	TGCAGTGCTAGAGACAGGAGGGTGGGTGAGCAGTTCTTC	CSARDRRVGEQFF
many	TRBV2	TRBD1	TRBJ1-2	TGTGCCAGCAGTGGACAGGGGATCAATGGCTACACCTTC	CASSGQGINGYTF
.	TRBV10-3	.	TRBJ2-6	TGTGCCACCGGTGACAGGACTGGGGCCAACGTCCTGACTTTC	CATGDRTGANVLTF
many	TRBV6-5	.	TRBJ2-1	TGTGCCAGCAGTTATACAGGAAATGAGCAGTTCTTC	CASSYTGNEQFF
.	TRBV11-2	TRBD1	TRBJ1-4	TGTGCCAGCAGCGGCGGACAGGGGGCGCGGGAAAAACTGTTTTTT	CASSGGQGAREKLFF
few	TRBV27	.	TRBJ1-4	TGTGCCAGCAGTTTAGGGGCGGGGTTGGATGAAAAACTGTTTTTT	CASSLGAGLDEKLFF
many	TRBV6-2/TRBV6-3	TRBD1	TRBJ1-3	TGTGCCAGCACTGTGACAGGGACAACTGGAAACACCATATATTTT	CASTVTGTTGNTIYF
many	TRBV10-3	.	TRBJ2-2	TGTGCCATCAGTGCCTTCGGGGTCACCGGGGAGCTGTTTTTT	CAISAFGVTGELFF
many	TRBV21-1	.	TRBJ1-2	TGTGCCAGCGGAGGATCTTTCTATGGCTACACCTTC	CASGGSFYGYTF
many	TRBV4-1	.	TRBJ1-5	TGCGCCAGCAGCCAAGATCTGAGGGGAATTAGTCAGCCCCAGCATTTT	CASSQDLRGISQPQHF
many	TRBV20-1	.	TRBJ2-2	TGCAGTGCCGCGGGACAGATCAACACCGGGGAGCTGTTTTTT	CSAAGQINTGELFF
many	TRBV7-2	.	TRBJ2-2	TGTGCCAGCAGCTTAGAATGGTCCTCCGGGGAGCTGTTTTTT	CASSLEWSSGELFF
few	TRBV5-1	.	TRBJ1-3	TGCGCCAGCAGCTTGGAAGGGTCGCGAGGAAACACCATATATTTT	CASSLEGSRGNTIYF
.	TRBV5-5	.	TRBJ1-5	TGTGCCAGCAGCTTGCGGGACGGGGCGGAACCCCAGCATTTT	CASSLRDGAEPQHF
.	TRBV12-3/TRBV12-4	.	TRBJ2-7	TGTGCCAGCAGTTCCACGCCCTCGGTCCGGGGGCAGTACTTC	CASSSTPSVRGQYF
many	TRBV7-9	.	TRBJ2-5	TGTGCCAGCAGCCGACGAAGGGCGGGGGAGACCCAGTACTTC	CASSRRRAGETQYF
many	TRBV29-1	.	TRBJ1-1	TGCAGCGTTGAAGGGCAGGGCAACACTGAAGCTTTCTTT	CSVEGQGNTEAFF
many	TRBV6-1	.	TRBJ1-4	TGTGCCAGCAGTGCCTTTAATGAAAAACTGTTTTTT	CASSAFNEKLFF
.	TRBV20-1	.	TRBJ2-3	TGCAGTGCTAGAACTTCCGGCACAGATACGCAGTATTTT	CSARTSGTDTQYF
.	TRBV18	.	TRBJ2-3	TGTGCCAGCTCACCATCGGCTGATACGCAGTATTTT	CASSPSADTQYF
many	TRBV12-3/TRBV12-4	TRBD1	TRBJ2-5	TGTGCCAGCAGTTTAGCACAGGGGAGAACAGAGACCCAGTACTTC	CASSLAQGRTETQYF
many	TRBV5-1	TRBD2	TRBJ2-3	TGCGCCAGCAGCTTGACTGCTAGCGGGGAACCAACAGATACGCAGTATTTT	CASSLTASGEPTDTQYF
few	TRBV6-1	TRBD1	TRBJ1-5	TGTGCCAGCAGCACCAGGGGGCGGGTGGGCAATCAGCCCCAGCATTTT	CASSTRGRVGNQPQHF
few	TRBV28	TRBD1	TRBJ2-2	TGTGCCAGCAGGCCCGGACAGGGGAACGGGGAGCTGTTTTTT	CASRPGQGNGELFF
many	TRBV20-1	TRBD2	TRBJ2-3	TGCAGTGCTACTAGCGGGGGCCCTAGCACAGATACGCAGTATTTT	CSATSGGPSTDTQYF
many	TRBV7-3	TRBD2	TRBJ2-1	TGTGCCAGCAGCTCCGGGACTAGCGGGGGATTAAAGTTCTTC	CASSSGTSGGLKFF
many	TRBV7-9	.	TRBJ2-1	TGTGCCAGCAGCCTTAGTCGGGGCTCCTTTGAGCAGTTCTTC	CASSLSRGSFEQFF
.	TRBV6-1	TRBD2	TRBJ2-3	TGTGCCAGCAGTGAGGTTGGCGGGGGAAGGACAGATACGCAGTATTTT	CASSEVGGGRTDTQYF
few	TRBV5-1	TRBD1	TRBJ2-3	TGCGCCAGCAGCTCCCAGGGGGCCGGAGATACGCAGTATTTT	CASSSQGAGDTQYF
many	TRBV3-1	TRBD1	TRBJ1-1	TGTGCCAGCAGCCCCTGGGGACAGGGAAGAACTGAAGCTTTCTTT	CASSPWGQGRTEAFF
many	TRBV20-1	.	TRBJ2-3	TGCAGTGCTAGGGGGAATCCGGGAAGCACAGATACGCAGTATTTT	CSARGNPGSTDTQYF
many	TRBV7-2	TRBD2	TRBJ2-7	TGTGCCAGCAGCTTAGCGCCCGGGACTAGCGGGGGGTACGAGCAGTACTTC	CASSLAPGTSGGYEQYF
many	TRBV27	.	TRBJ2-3	TGTGCCAGCAGTCCAGGACCCAACAGGCCTCCCACAGATACGCAGTATTTT	CASSPGPNRPPTDTQYF
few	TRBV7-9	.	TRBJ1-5	TGTGCCAGCAGCCTACCGGGCCTGCCCCAGCATTTT	CASSLPGLPQHF
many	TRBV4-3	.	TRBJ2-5	TGCGCCAGCAGCCCCACCGGAGGGGGAGAGACCCAGTACTTC	CASSPTGGGETQYF